Listed below are T cell receptor beta chains from one sample, sequenced in a study of T cell repertoires in cytomegalovirus infection. TCRdb reanalysed the reads using MiXCR and keeps one entry per CDR3 protein. The table has fewer than 300,000 distinct CDR3 sequences, under 30% seen once; the top ten hold approximately 15%. Sequenced input: PBMCs. The receptors stem from a human donor in good health (CMV status not recorded). Some clones in this sample may be carry-over from other donors' samples. CDR3s include the opening cysteine and the closing phenylalanine or tryptophan. A D gene is named only where the DNA matches it firmly. Clone size is not always given. Where it is, it says once, few, many or a class for expanded clones.

>TRBJ2-1|14|TRBD1|few|TRBV6-1
CASSPGQYYNEQFF
TGTGCCAGCAGTCCGGGACAGTATTACAATGAGCAGTTCTTC
>TRBJ2-2|13|TRBD1|many|TRBV11-2
CASTRQGAGELFF
TGTGCCAGCACTAGACAGGGGGCAGGGGAGCTGTTTTTT
>TRBJ2-2|15|-|few|TRBV29-1
CSVEERTENTGELFF
TGCAGCGTTGAAGAGAGGACAGAGAACACCGGGGAGCTGTTTTTT
>TRBJ2-7|14|-|few|TRBV30
CAWSDWGRGSEQYF
TGTGCCTGGAGTGACTGGGGCAGGGGAAGCGAGCAGTACTTC
>TRBJ2-3|15|-|many|TRBV12-3/TRBV12-4
CASSLNRQYTDTQYF
TGTGCCAGCAGTTTAAACAGGCAATACACAGATACGCAGTATTTT
>TRBJ2-5|12|-|-|TRBV30
CAWRRDRETQYF
TGTGCCTGGAGACGGGACCGGGAGACCCAGTACTTC
>TRBJ2-3|14|-|few|TRBV6-6
CASTGGSSTDTQYF
TGTGCCAGCACTGGGGGTTCTAGCACAGATACGCAGTATTTT
>TRBJ2-7|14|TRBD2|-|TRBV28
CASRGAGGSYEQYF
TGTGCCAGCAGGGGAGCCGGGGGGAGTTACGAGCAGTACTTC
>TRBJ1-2|14|-|few|TRBV5-1
CASSLAGAWDGYTF
TGCGCCAGCAGCTTGGCAGGGGCATGGGATGGCTACACCTTC
>TRBJ2-5|15|TRBD2|few|TRBV28
CASGLLAGGPETQYF
TGTGCCAGCGGATTACTAGCGGGAGGACCAGAGACCCAGTACTTC
>TRBJ2-7|14|TRBD2|-|TRBV7-8
CASSSTSVNYEQYF
TGTGCCAGCAGCTCTACTAGCGTCAACTACGAGCAGTACTTC
>TRBJ2-7|15|TRBD1|-|TRBV3-1
CASSQGPDRGYEQYF
TGTGCCAGCAGCCAAGGACCTGACAGGGGCTACGAGCAGTACTTC
>TRBJ2-7|12|TRBD2|-|TRBV20-1
CSGGTSGYEQYF
TGCAGTGGCGGGACTAGCGGTTACGAGCAGTACTTC
>TRBJ1-2|14|-|-|TRBV29-1
CSVGQTAANYGYTF
TGCAGCGTTGGTCAGACAGCTGCTAACTATGGCTACACCTTC
>TRBJ1-5|17|TRBD1|-|TRBV18
CASSPRRTGQGSQPQHF
TGTGCCAGCTCACCACGACGAACTGGACAGGGCTCACAGCCCCAGCATTTT
>TRBJ2-4|12|-|few|TRBV28
CASSYAGNIQYF
TGTGCCAGCAGTTATGCGGGGAACATTCAGTACTTC